A selection of T cell receptor beta chains follows, all from one sample in a study of blood T cell repertoires in COVID-19. This table comes from immunoSEQ multiplex PCR, and its TCRdb copy is limited to in-frame clones, with some not included. The sample yields a few hundred thousand clones, around 88% seen once. Sequencing was carried out using peripheral blood. These receptor sequences come from a woman aged 30 to 39 who had recovered from COVID-19. The CDR3 runs from the conserved cysteine through the conserved F or W. The order of the fields is V gene, clone size, J gene, D gene, CDR3 protein, CDR3 DNA. The D gene is left open where the match is weak. Some rows have no size entry. The others give once, few or many, or a class for an expanded clone.

>TRBV28|-|TRBJ2-7|TRBD1
CASNEQGARYEQYF
TGTGCCAGCAACGAACAGGGGGCAAGGTACGAGCAGTACTTC
>TRBV9|-|TRBJ2-2|-
CASSYPIRTGNTGELFF
TGTGCCAGCAGCTACCCAATACGGACTGGGAACACCGGGGAGCTGTTTTTT
>TRBV6-1|-|TRBJ1-2|-
CASSNPGGYTF
TGTGCCAGCAGTAACCCGGGAGGCTACACCTTC
>TRBV2|-|TRBJ1-1|-
CASRADGTEAFF
TGTGCCAGCAGGGCCGACGGGACTGAAGCTTTCTTT
>TRBV2|-|TRBJ2-1|-
CASSEAVTSRVEQFF
TGTGCCAGCAGTGAAGCGGTTACGTCCCGGGTAGAGCAGTTCTTC
>TRBV7-6|-|TRBJ2-1|-
CASSPSHRGPSYNEQFF
TGTGCCAGCAGCCCCTCACACCGGGGTCCCTCCTACAATGAGCAGTTCTTC
>TRBV7-9|-|TRBJ1-5|-
CASSELTRPQHF
TGTGCCAGCAGCGAACTTACGAGGCCCCAGCATTTT
>TRBV12-3/TRBV12-4|-|TRBJ1-2|-
CASSLGQRSGYTF
TGTGCCAGCAGTTTAGGGCAGCGGTCTGGCTACACCTTC
>TRBV30|-|TRBJ1-2|-
CASLRFAPGYTF
TGTGCCTCACTACGGTTTGCCCCTGGCTACACCTTC
>TRBV9|-|TRBJ2-3|TRBD2
CASSGREGLAGALTQYF
TGTGCCAGCAGCGGACGCGAGGGACTAGCGGGGGCCCTTACGCAGTATTTT
>TRBV4-1|-|TRBJ2-2|-
CASSQARIGELFF
TGCGCCAGCAGCCAAGCCAGAATAGGGGAGCTGTTTTTT
>TRBV5-4|-|TRBJ2-7|-
CASSQKTGYTYEQYF
TGTGCCAGCAGCCAAAAAACAGGGTATACCTACGAGCAGTACTTC
>TRBV24-1|-|TRBJ2-2|-
CATSDFRVANTGELFF
TGTGCCACCAGTGATTTCCGGGTCGCGAACACCGGGGAGCTGTTTTTT
>TRBV18|-|TRBJ1-2|-
CASSPDSLNYGYTF
TGTGCCAGCTCACCTGACAGCTTAAACTATGGCTACACCTTC
>TRBV5-1|-|TRBJ1-1|-
CASSTTVRNTEAFF
TGCGCCAGCTCGACGACAGTTAGAAACACTGAAGCTTTCTTT
>TRBV7-8|-|TRBJ2-5|TRBD1
CASSRGQQETQYF
TGTGCCAGCAGCCGGGGACAGCAAGAGACCCAGTACTTC
>TRBV28|once|TRBJ1-5|TRBD1
CASSLAAGGGSNQPQHF
TGTGCCAGCAGTTTAGCGGCAGGGGGCGGGAGCAATCAGCCCCAGCATTTT
>TRBV27|-|TRBJ2-5|TRBD1
CASRPGTGVEETQYF
TGTGCCAGCCGCCCGGGGACAGGGGTGGAAGAGACCCAGTACTTC
>TRBV6-5|-|TRBJ2-1|TRBD1
CASSSNPGTGHEQFF
TGTGCCAGCAGTTCAAACCCCGGGACAGGGCATGAGCAGTTCTTC
>TRBV29-1|-|TRBJ2-1|-
CSVATRTYNEQFF
TGCAGCGTTGCGACACGAACCTACAATGAGCAGTTCTTC
>TRBV7-2|-|TRBJ2-5|TRBD1
CASSSGQGSMTETQYF
TGTGCCAGCAGCTCGGGACAGGGGTCGATGACTGAGACCCAGTACTTC
>TRBV9|-|TRBJ1-1|TRBD1
CASSVGVGITGVEAFF
TGTGCCAGCAGCGTAGGCGTAGGAATAACAGGGGTTGAAGCTTTCTTT
>TRBV18|-|TRBJ1-1|-
CASSPELMNTEAFF
TGTGCCAGCTCACCTGAGCTCATGAACACTGAAGCTTTCTTT
>TRBV7-2|-|TRBJ1-3|TRBD1
CASSLVYPGQGAYTIYF
TGTGCCAGCAGCTTAGTCTATCCGGGACAGGGGGCATACACCATATATTTT
>TRBV5-4|few|TRBJ2-6|-
CASSRGTDSGANVLTF
TGTGCCAGCAGCAGGGGGACGGATTCTGGGGCCAACGTCCTGACTTTC
>TRBV28|-|TRBJ2-5|TRBD2
CASSSFSSGVFETQYF
TGTGCCAGCAGTTCGTTCTCTAGCGGGGTGTTTGAGACCCAGTACTTC
>TRBV25-1|-|TRBJ2-2|-
CASSERGGNTGELFF
TGTGCCAGCAGTGAAAGGGGGGGGAACACCGGGGAGCTGTTTTTT
>TRBV2|-|TRBJ1-6|-
CAGGGRWNSPLHF
TGTGCTGGGGGGGGTCGGTGGAATTCACCCCTCCACTTT
>TRBV5-1|-|TRBJ1-4|-
CASSLERGGHFEKLFF
TGCGCCAGCAGCTTGGAGAGGGGAGGGCATTTTGAAAAACTGTTTTTT
>TRBV6-1|-|TRBJ2-7|-
CASSEFEDSAYEQYF
TGTGCCAGCAGTGAATTTGAGGATTCAGCCTACGAGCAGTACTTC
>TRBV20-1|-|TRBJ1-1|TRBD1
CSRDRAVRAFF
TGCAGTAGGGACAGGGCTGTACGGGCTTTCTTT
>TRBV7-2|-|TRBJ2-1|TRBD2
CASSKTSGRPYNEQFF
TGTGCCAGCAGCAAGACTAGCGGCCGACCCTACAATGAGCAGTTCTTC
>TRBV5-1|-|TRBJ1-2|TRBD1
CASSLGAGGIYGYTF
TGCGCCAGCAGCTTGGGTGCAGGGGGCATCTATGGCTACACCTTC
>TRBV19|-|TRBJ2-3|TRBD2
CASSRLAGGADTQYF
TGTGCCAGTAGTAGACTAGCGGGGGGTGCAGATACGCAGTATTTT
>TRBV12-3/TRBV12-4|-|TRBJ2-7|-
CASSAQDYEQYF
TGTGCCAGCAGTGCTCAGGACTACGAGCAGTACTTC
>TRBV5-1|-|TRBJ2-5|TRBD2
CASSSTLQTSGGRETQYF
TGCGCCAGCAGCTCCACCCTCCAGACTAGCGGGGGGCGAGAGACCCAGTACTTC
>TRBV10-3|-|TRBJ1-3|-
CAISEDSLSGNTIYF
TGTGCCATCAGCGAAGACAGTCTCTCTGGAAACACCATATATTTT
>TRBV6-5|-|TRBJ1-1|-
CASSPGTTSGAFF
TGTGCCAGCAGTCCCGGGACAACCTCCGGGGCTTTCTTT
>TRBV7-9|-|TRBJ2-7|TRBD1
CASSLTGAHEQYF
TGTGCCAGCAGCTTAACAGGGGCCCACGAGCAGTACTTC
>TRBV2|few|TRBJ2-4|TRBD1
CASSEARTGLFF
TGTGCCAGCAGTGAAGCACGGACAGGTCTTTTCTTC
>TRBV6-2/TRBV6-3|-|TRBJ2-4|TRBD1
CASSYFGQGAQNIQYF
TGTGCCAGCAGTTACTTCGGACAGGGGGCGCAAAACATTCAGTACTTC
>TRBV2|-|TRBJ2-3|TRBD2
CASTPRRAGGLTDTQYF
TGTGCCAGCACCCCACGCAGGGCGGGGGGCCTCACAGATACGCAGTATTTT
>TRBV5-1|-|TRBJ1-1|-
CASSLLPGKAEAFF
TGCGCCAGCAGCTTGCTGCCGGGGAAGGCTGAAGCTTTCTTT
>TRBV5-6|-|TRBJ1-4|TRBD1
CASSPWTGGYEKLFF
TGTGCCAGCAGCCCGTGGACAGGGGGCTACGAAAAACTGTTTTTT
>TRBV5-4|-|TRBJ2-2|-
CASSLRVVAETAGELFF
TGTGCCAGCAGCTTGCGGGTAGTGGCCGAGACCGCCGGGGAGCTGTTTTTT
>TRBV4-1|once|TRBJ2-7|-
CASSQAHSLSYEQYF
TGCGCCAGCAGCCAAGCCCACAGTCTCTCCTACGAGCAGTACTTC
>TRBV4-1|-|TRBJ1-2|TRBD1
CASSRLDRGYGYTF
TGCGCCAGCAGCCGATTGGACAGGGGATATGGCTACACCTTC
>TRBV19|-|TRBJ2-7|-
CASSPTRGAEQYF
TGTGCCAGTAGTCCTACCCGGGGGGCCGAGCAGTACTTC
>TRBV20-1|-|TRBJ2-1|TRBD2
CSARGGSEQFF
TGCAGTGCTAGGGGAGGGAGTGAGCAGTTCTTC
>TRBV6-5|-|TRBJ1-4|-
CASSRTAPGEKLFF
TGTGCCAGCAGTCGGACAGCTCCTGGGGAAAAACTGTTTTTT
>TRBV19|-|TRBJ2-5|-
CASSRQGGGETQYF
TGTGCCAGTAGCAGACAAGGGGGTGGCGAGACCCAGTACTTC
>TRBV7-3|-|TRBJ2-5|-
CASSLVWSSKETQYF
TGTGCCAGCAGCTTAGTCTGGAGCTCGAAAGAGACCCAGTACTTC
>TRBV4-2|once|TRBJ1-6|TRBD1
CASSQSTGGFGNSPLHF
TGTGCCAGCAGCCAGAGTACAGGGGGCTTTGGTAATTCACCCCTCCACTTT
>TRBV11-2|-|TRBJ1-1|-
CASSSTEAGRDTEAFF
TGTGCCAGCAGCTCCACCGAGGCAGGGAGGGACACTGAAGCTTTCTTT
>TRBV5-4|-|TRBJ2-2|TRBD2
CASSSTSGGAGELFF
TGTGCCAGCAGCTCGACTAGCGGGGGGGCCGGGGAGCTGTTTTTT
>TRBV7-9|-|TRBJ1-1|-
CASSTGRGTEAFF
TGTGCCAGCAGCACCGGGCGGGGCACTGAAGCTTTCTTT
>TRBV4-2|-|TRBJ1-2|-
CASSQVGTISNYGYTF
TGTGCCAGCAGCCAAGTCGGGACAATTTCTAACTATGGCTACACCTTC
>TRBV9|-|TRBJ2-3|-
CASSVGSQPGEGTQYF
TGTGCCAGCAGCGTAGGTTCTCAGCCAGGAGAGGGTACGCAGTATTTT